The 5 T cell receptor beta chains reported below all come from one sample, sequenced in a study of T-cell reconstitution after alpha-beta-depleted transplantation in children. Molecular barcoding with unique molecular identifiers was used for the TCRbeta library. TCRdb fed the PCR reads into MiXCR, producing one record per CDR3 protein. Counted here are hundreds of thousands of distinct CDR3 sequences, roughly a tenth occurring once; the ten biggest clones make up roughly 2.1%. Source: PBMCs, taken before TCRalphabeta/CD19-depleted stem cell transplant. These receptors all stem from a child under 10 years old with inherited bone marrow failure, due to receive a stem cell transplant.

Remarks on this clonotype: A single base separates this from a much larger clone, so it may be a read error. This rearrangement joins TRBV5-4 to TRBJ2-7, with 8 bases matching TRBD2. CDR3 size: 14 residues. Trimming removed 2 bases from V and 8 bases from J; junction bases left unmatched: 9. Germline values: CDR1 SGHNT, CDR2 YYREEE (reference sequence). This chain's CDR3 is CASSFGLARYKQYF. CDR3 in DNA: TGTGCCAGCAGCTTTGGACTAGCAAGATACAAGCAGTACTTC.

This clonotype was observed at least ten times. The chain combines TRBV7-2 with TRBJ2-2; TRBD2 matches at 8 bases. This CDR3 region has 18 residues. CDR1 is SGHTA and CDR2 is FQGNSA in the germline V gene. Trimming took 2 bases from V and 7 from J; bases not matched to a gene: 15. CDR3 nucleotides: TGTGCCAGCAGCTTATCCCCTGGGGGCGGGAGGTACGGCGGGGAGCTGTTTTTT. This codes for CASSLSPGGGRYGGELFF.

This clonotype was found many times. The chain carries TRBV27 and TRBJ2-1; TRBD1 might be the D (5 bases). Germline V gene data show CDR1 as MNHEY and CDR2 as SMNVEV (reference sequence). The CDR3 contains 13 residues. Trimming cost V 8 bases and J 2 bases, with 10 bases left between them. CDR3 in DNA: TGTGCCAGCGGGGCGGACACCTACAATGAGCAGTTCTTC. Encoded protein: CASGADTYNEQFF.

This clonotype was found many times. V gene TRBV4-3 combines with J gene TRBJ2-5; 12 bases are shared with TRBD2. The CDR3 is made up of 18 amino acids. V dropped 3 bases and J dropped 3; count of bases not matched to a gene: 11. CDR1 is LGHNA, CDR2 YSLEER, per germline. CDR3 nucleotides: TGCGCCAGCAGCCACCTCTATCCTAGCGGGAGGGGGGAAGAGACCCAGTACTTC. Translated, it gives CASSHLYPSGRGEETQYF.

This clonotype was detected many times. J is TRBJ1-2 and V is TRBV12-3 or TRBV12-4; possibly TRBD1 for D (5 bases). V lost 5 bases and J 2 bases, leaving 15 bases between the germline ends. CDR3 length: 15 residues. CDR3 in amino acids: CASSPPGGVNYGYTF. The CDR3 DNA reads TGTGCCAGCAGTCCCCCCGGGGGGGTAAACTATGGCTACACCTTC.